The 28 T cell receptor beta chains below all came from one sample that was sequenced in a study of blood T cell repertoires in COVID-19. Sequencing was performed with immunoSEQ multiplex PCR; in TCRdb, only in-frame clones are kept and a portion is missing. The sample has under 95,000 clones, 70% to 85% seen once; the top ten hold 5% to 6%. The specimen sequenced was peripheral blood. These receptors all stem from a man in his fifties or sixties with active or convalescent COVID-19.

This clone appeared a few times. The J gene is TRBJ2-6, the V gene TRBV30, with 11 bases identical to TRBD2. Germline V gives CDR1 GTSNPN, CDR2 SVGIG (reference sequence). The ends lost 5 bases at V and 0 bases at J; junction bases unmatched: 0. This CDR3 is 15 amino acids long. DNA of the CDR3: TGTGCCTGGGGACTAGCGGGCTCTGGGGCCAACGTCCTGACTTTC. This codes for CAWGLAGSGANVLTF.

The V and J genes are TRBV29-1 and TRBJ1-4, with a possible D match to TRBD1 (5 bases). The CDR3 sequence is 13 residues long. Germline V gene lookup returns CDR1 SQVTM and CDR2 ANQGSEA. Trimming removed 3 bases at V and 6 bases at J, with 11 bases between. The CDR3: CSVESGWDEKLFF. CDR3 sequence (DNA): TGCAGCGTTGAGTCAGGGTGGGATGAAAAACTGTTTTTT.

The gene calls are TRBV7-3 and TRBJ2-2; D is possibly TRBD2 (6 bases). The CDR3 loop spans 15 amino acids. The V end was cut by 5 bases, the J end by 1 base, with 11 bases between. Germline CDR1 SGHTA, CDR2 FQGTGA. CDR3 bases: TGTGCCAGCAGCCCTACTAGCTTGAACACCGGGGAGCTGTTTTTT. The encoded protein is CASSPTSLNTGELFF.

Of note for this clone: One junction end does not reproduce the germline sequence, and a read error may be involved. V gene TRBV7-7 combines with J gene TRBJ2-1; 8 bases agree with TRBD2. The CDR3 runs 14 residues. Per germline, CDR1 SSHAT and CDR2 FNYEAQ (reference sequence). CDR3 coding DNA: TGTGCTAGCAGCTTGGGAAACGGGGGGGGTGAGCAGTTCTTC. Translated: CASSLGNGGGEQFF.

The DNA for the CDR3 is TGTGCCAGCAGCCTAGGGGACAGGGAACCAGATACGCAGTATTTT. Translation: CASSLGDREPDTQYF. The rearrangement uses TRBV3-1 (or the pseudogene TRBV3-2) and TRBJ2-3; 9 bases are shared with TRBD1. Unmatched junction bases numbered 6, after V lost 4 bases and J lost 4 bases. From germline, CDR1 is LGHDT and CDR2 YNNKEL (reference sequence). The CDR3 is 15 residues long.

This clone showed up just a few times. V and J are TRBV10-3 and TRBJ2-1; 7 nucleotides match TRBD2. V dropped 8 bases and J dropped 8; count of bases not matched to a gene: 15. There are 15 residues in the CDR3. Per germline, CDR1 ENHRY and CDR2 SYGVKD. The CDR3 loop reads CAIADQRRGGDEQFF. CDR3 DNA: TGTGCCATCGCCGATCAACGGCGGGGAGGGGATGAGCAGTTCTTC.

The chain employs TRBV12-3 or TRBV12-4 and TRBJ1-1; D might be TRBD1 (6 bases). The CDR3 totals 12 residues. V lost 5 bases, J lost 5 bases, and 9 bases lay in between. The CDR3 protein is CASSPQGTEAFF. CDR3 nucleotide sequence: TGTGCCAGCAGTCCACAGGGAACTGAAGCTTTCTTT.

The chain combines TRBV6-2 or TRBV6-3 with TRBJ2-7; D ambiguous. Trimming pared 3 bases from V and 2 bases from J, leaving 11 bases between. This CDR3 region has 14 residues. Germline CDR1 reads MNHEY; CDR2 reads SVGEGT. The CDR3 nucleotides read TGTGCCAGCAGTTATGAGTCTAGAGCCTACGAGCAGTACTTC. The encoded protein is CASSYESRAYEQYF.

This clone was seen only a few times. This chain joins TRBV11-1 and TRBJ1-5, with 7 bases that match TRBD1. CDR3 size: 15 residues. The V gene's germline CDR1 is SGHAT and CDR2 FQDESV (reference sequence). V was pared by 5 bases and J by 2 bases, with 6 bases of the junction left unmatched. The CDR3 region is CASSRDGTGNQPQHF. CDR3 nucleotides: TGTGCCAGCAGCAGAGACGGGACAGGCAATCAGCCCCAGCATTTT.

This chain connects TRBV5-1 to TRBJ2-5; 9 bases are shared with TRBD2. Germline trimming cut 0 bases from V and 4 bases from J; bases unmatched to any gene: 13. The CDR3 is 18 residues long. The germline V gene has CDR1 SGHRS and CDR2 YFSETQ. CDR3 residues: CASSLAPHGGGALETQYF. The CDR3 DNA sequence: TGCGCCAGCAGCTTGGCCCCCCACGGCGGGGGGGCCTTAGAGACCCAGTACTTC.

This clone has only a few counts. The chain joins TRBV12-5 to TRBJ1-1; 7 nucleotides match TRBD1. The CDR3 covers 15 residues. V gave up 6 bases and J gave up 2 bases; unmatched junction bases: 9. In germline, CDR1 is LGHNT, CDR2 FRNRAP. In DNA, the CDR3 is TGTGCTAGTGGCCCAGGGGGATGGGCTAACACTGAAGCTTTCTTT. Amino acid sequence: CASGPGGWANTEAFF.

This chain links TRBV12-3 or TRBV12-4 with TRBJ2-2; the D gene is possibly TRBD1 (5 bases). The CDR3 extends over 11 amino acids. V shed 8 bases and J shed 7 bases, with 8 bases lying between them. The CDR3 loop reads CASGAYGELFF. The CDR3 bases are TGTGCCAGCGGGGCCTACGGGGAGCTGTTTTTT.

This clone was counted a few times. V is TRBV2 and J is TRBJ2-5, with a possible D match to TRBD1 (7 bases). The CDR3 spans 17 residues. CDR1 is SNHLY and CDR2 is FYNNEI in the germline V gene. Trimming shortened V by 7 bases and J by 6 bases, and 27 bases separated the two germline ends. The CDR3 DNA is TGTGCCAGCACCCCTGCCGCTGCCAGACAGGGAGGCAAGACCCAGTACTTC. The encoded protein is CASTPAAARQGGKTQYF.

The V gene is TRBV5-1, the J gene TRBJ2-3, with TRBD2 as a possible D gene (7 bases). Between the trimmed V and J ends, which lost 7 bases and 2 bases, there was a span of 11 bases. CDR3 size: 13 residues. CDR1 is SGHRS and CDR2 is YFSETQ in the germline V gene. CDR3 nucleotide sequence: TGCGCCAGCCGACGGGGGGCCACAGATACGCAGTATTTT. This translates into CASRRGATDTQYF.

The chain uses TRBV6-5 and TRBJ2-7, with 8 bases aligning to TRBD1. The J segment lost 4 bases and the V segment lost 4 bases, leaving 3 bases of the junction unmatched. Germline V gene data show CDR1 as MNHEY and CDR2 as SVGAGI. The CDR3 contains 13 residues. The CDR3 sequence is CASSSGQEYEQYF. CDR3 nucleotides: TGTGCCAGCAGTTCGGGACAGGAGTACGAGCAGTACTTC.

The CDR3 is CSASWSMNTEAFF. The CDR3 bases are TGCAGTGCTAGTTGGAGCATGAACACTGAAGCTTTCTTT. The V and J genes are TRBV20-1 and TRBJ1-1, with unresolved D. Trimming stripped 3 bases from V and 0 bases from J, with 8 bases between. The CDR3 spans 13 residues. Germline V gene sequence: CDR1 DFQATT, CDR2 SNEGSKA (reference sequence).

The chain couples TRBV6-1 to TRBJ2-5; the D is unclear. Germline-derived CDR1 and CDR2 are MNHNS and SASEGT. This CDR3 has 13 amino acids. V lost 3 bases, J lost 5 bases, and 10 bases lay in between. CDR3 bases: TGTGCCAGCAGTGAGCAAACTCGGGAGACCCAGTACTTC. Translating it yields CASSEQTRETQYF.

The rearrangement links TRBV6-6 to TRBJ2-5; 7 positions agree with TRBD2. Germline V CDR1 and CDR2: MNHNY, SVGAGI (reference sequence). CDR3 length: 11 amino acids. V lost 8 bases, J lost 3 bases, and 0 bases stayed unmatched. CDR3 protein: CASGTKETQYF. The CDR3 coding sequence is TGTGCCAGCGGGACTAAAGAGACCCAGTACTTC.

The J gene is TRBJ1-1, the V gene TRBV27; unclear D gene. This CDR3 comprises 13 residues. V lost 8 bases to trimming and J lost 0 bases, with 10 bases between them. Germline CDR1 MNHEY, CDR2 SMNVEV (reference sequence). The CDR3 sequence: CASGLVMNTEAFF. The CDR3 DNA reads TGTGCCAGCGGCCTGGTAATGAACACTGAAGCTTTCTTT.

This clone was seen more than once but under ten times. The chain joins TRBV7-9 to TRBJ2-3; TRBD1 agrees at 7 bases. This CDR3 spans 18 amino acids. The V and J ends lost 4 bases and 3 bases, in that order; junction bases with no gene match: 16. CDR1 and CDR2 from the germline V gene are SEHNR and FQNEAQ (reference sequence). The CDR3 loop reads CASSSIIGDRRSTDTQYF. The CDR3 DNA reads as TGTGCCAGCAGCTCCATAATCGGGGACAGAAGGTCGACAGATACGCAGTATTTT.

This clone was seen once. This chain joins TRBV10-3 and TRBJ1-2; no firm D call. Between the trimmed V and J ends, which lost 3 bases and 11 bases, there was a span of 13 bases. Germline CDR1 reads ENHRY; CDR2 reads SYGVKD. The length of the CDR3 is 12 residues. In DNA form, the CDR3 reads TGTGCCATCAGTGAATCGGCAGGAGGGTACACCTTC. Its protein product is CAISESAGGYTF.

The chain links TRBV5-3 to TRBJ1-3; D possibly corresponds to TRBD1 (5 bases). TRBV5-3 is designated an ORF whose function remains uncertain. With 0 bases removed from V and 4 bases from J, the gap between germline ends came to 8 bases. The CDR3 has 14 amino acids. The CDR3 DNA sequence: TGTGCCAGAAGCTTGGTAGGGGCCGGAAACACCATATATTTT. This translates into CARSLVGAGNTIYF.

The chain has TRBV7-2 and TRBJ2-2; 13 bases are shared with TRBD2. CDR3 size: 18 residues. The germline gives CDR1 SGHTA, CDR2 FQGNSA. V was pared by 5 bases and J by 5 bases, with 11 bases of the junction left unmatched. CDR3 nucleotides: TGTGCCAGCAGCCTGGGGACTAGCGGGGCATCGGGGACCGGGGAGCTGTTTTTT. Translation gives CASSLGTSGASGTGELFF.

J is TRBJ1-3 and V is TRBV6-1, with D perhaps TRBD1 (5 bases). The CDR3 extends over 15 amino acids. Trimming cost V 1 base and J 2 bases, with 9 bases left between them. CDR1 is MNHNS and CDR2 is SASEGT in the germline V gene. The DNA for the CDR3 is TGTGCCAGCAGTGAAGAGGGGCGGACTGGAAACACCATATATTTT. Translating it yields CASSEEGRTGNTIYF.

The chain joins TRBV3-1 (or the pseudogene TRBV3-2) to TRBJ2-7; TRBD1 might be the D (6 bases). V was shortened by 4 bases and J by 0 bases, with 16 bases between the two germline ends. This CDR3 is 16 amino acids long. Germline CDR1 and CDR2: LGHDT and YNNKEL (reference sequence). CDR3 DNA sequence: TGTGCCAGCAGCCCCCAAACAGGGACGAGCTCCTACGAGCAGTACTTC. Amino acids: CASSPQTGTSSYEQYF.

This chain uses TRBV7-3 with TRBJ2-2, with D possibly TRBD2 on 7 matching bases. V was cut by 5 bases and J by 7 bases, with 17 bases left in between. The CDR3 sequence is 15 residues long. Per germline, CDR1 SGHTA and CDR2 FQGTGA. The CDR3: CASSPTGGPNGELFF. The CDR3 DNA reads as TGTGCCAGCAGCCCAACCGGGGGGCCGAACGGGGAGCTGTTTTTT. The full variable domain, completed using reference TRBV7-3 and TRBJ2-2, is GAGVSQTPSNKVTEKGKYVELRCDPISGHTALYWYRQSLGQGPEFLIYFQGTGAADDSGLPNDRFFAVRPEGSVSTLKIQRTERGDSAVYLCASSPTGGPNGELFFGEGSRLTVL.

The chain has TRBV5-5 and TRBJ2-2; 8 nucleotides line up with TRBD2. J was trimmed by 6 bases and V by 2 bases; bases with no gene match: 3. Germline V gives CDR1 SGHKS, CDR2 YYEKEE (reference sequence). The CDR3 spans 14 residues. For the CDR3, the DNA is TGTGCCAGCAGCTTTCGACTAGCGCCCGGGGAGCTGTTTTTT. This codes for CASSFRLAPGELFF.

This clone has only one observation. The V and J genes are TRBV4-2 and TRBJ1-1; D uncertain. V was cut by 0 bases and J by 2 bases, with 13 bases left in between. This CDR3 contains 16 residues. Germline V CDR1 and CDR2: LGHNA, YNFKEQ. The DNA of the CDR3 is TGTGCCAGCAGCCAAGATTCTTCCCAGATAAACACTGAAGCTTTCTTT. Translating it yields CASSQDSSQINTEAFF.